This T cell receptor (beta chain) originates from a study of post-analysis software for immune sequencing data (dated by TCRdb to about 2015). For the wider study: Disease courses on record covered relapsing-remitting, secondary progressive and progressive-relapsing multiple sclerosis, though some patients had no subtype annotation. The multiple sclerosis patient repertoires were compared with about a dozen previously published healthy control repertoires from donors aged roughly 6 to 27 years. A subset of samples was prepared in parallel using single-end sample barcoding, then pooled and co-amplified after Illumina adapter ligation. Here is what the overall study found, with its caveats: Roughly 5 TRBV segments, including TRBV5-6, TRBV5-1 and TRBV20-1, were significantly more frequent in patients than controls. The multiple sclerosis patient group was slightly younger than the control group. Direct clustering with F measure revealed strong co-clustering of samples prepared in the same batch, which led to a batch-effect correction. Multiple sclerosis patients had significantly lower normalized Chao1 diversity than controls, a result that suggests substantial peripheral T-cell clonal expansion.

Regarding this clonotype: The antigen this receptor binds is unknown. The record has no base qualities; no much larger clone is one base away.

Library method: PCR. For sequencing, an Illumina HiSeq 2500 was employed. Unique molecular identifiers were incorporated into TCR beta cDNA libraries to reduce PCR and sequencing biases. Per 1 to 10 million input T cells, approximately 500,000 cDNA molecules were obtained, such that each molecule approximated one T cell. The patient libraries were prepared and sequenced using the same protocol as the earlier healthy control dataset. Samples belonging to the same batch were prepared together, multiplexed and sequenced on a shared HiSeq lane. The paper's data handling went like this. Raw barcoded reads were processed with MIGEC, discarding single-read molecular identifier groups before consensus assembly and CDR3 extraction. VDJtools was used for post-analysis of the clonotype tables, and diversity was normalized by down-sampling every dataset to the size of the smallest sample. In repertoire overlap clustering, CDR3 amino acid sequences, but not nucleotide sequences, were matched to correct batch-related cross-sample contamination. The public reads were reprocessed in TCRdb via fastp at Q25 and MiXCR, keeping in-frame beta chains. Rows with one shared CDR3 protein collapse into an entry with the most common genes and DNA. It is TCRdb's table, rather than the study itself, that gives the V and J calls and clone size. The sample yields approximately 350,000 distinct CDR3 sequences; roughly 35% were counted once. 13% of the sample is in the top ten clones.

Germline trimming: 2 bases from V, 4 bases from J; junction bases outside gene matches: 9. Reading the germline V gene (reference sequence) gives CDR1 LNHNV and CDR2 YYDKDF. Reading from cysteine to phenylalanine, the CDR3 counts 19 amino acids. Just CDR3 DNA is preserved here, 57 bases in frame from base 1. To demonstrate the VDJtools post-analysis software, TCR beta repertoires were profiled from the peripheral blood of 10 to 15 young patients with multiple sclerosis. Multiple sclerosis patients were children and adolescents aged about 6 to 17 years. This receptor was identified in a girl aged 5 to 17 with multiple sclerosis. Sequencing was carried out using blood. The chain employs TRBV15 and TRBJ2-1, with 15 bases matching TRBD2. The nucleotide sequence is TGTGCCACCAGCAGACCCGGACTAGCGGGGGGGCGTAGATACAATGAGCAGTTCTTC. Its product reads: CATSRPGLAGGRRYNEQFF.